The source of this T cell receptor (beta chain) is a study of CD8 T cells in ankylosing spondylitis. TCRdb analysed the 5' RACE reads with MiXCR anew, one entry per CDR3 protein. The data show some 250,000 distinct CDR3 sequences, 20% to 30% seen once. V was cut by 3 bases and J by 8 bases, with 23 bases left in between. From germline, CDR1 is DFQATT and CDR2 SNEGSKA (reference sequence). The CDR3 loop spans 16 amino acids. The gene calls are TRBV20-1 and TRBJ2-1; possibly TRBD1 or TRBD2 for D (6 bases each). This clonotype was obtained from a male donor with ankylosing spondylitis or in good health (not recorded which). Specimen: blood, either unsorted or a sorted T cell fraction (not recorded which). The CDR3 is CSASGGSGGAVDEQFF. The CDR3, as DNA: TGCAGTGCTAGCGGGGGCTCCGGGGGCGCGGTCGATGAGCAGTTCTTC.